The clone carrying this T cell receptor (beta chain) was seen a handful of times. A single record per CDR3 protein comes from TCRdb applying MiXCR to the 5' RACE reads. The sample lists about 470,000 distinct CDR3 sequences, more than 20% occurring once. The data belong to a study of identical twins. V was cut by 4 bases and J by 7 bases, with 12 bases left in between. The CDR3 length is 14 residues. Germline V gene data show CDR1 as SGHRS and CDR2 as YFSETQ. These data also formed part of another study, on T cells expressing NK-cell markers. That source notes: Alpha-beta TCR T cells were the sole sorting target in several experiments, owing to an anti-gamma-delta TCR antibody.

This receptor was taken from a woman aged 18-30 years in good health. Sequenced: CD4+ T cells sorted from blood. The chain recombines TRBV5-1 with TRBJ1-6; D unresolved. This CDR3 is CASSVAAGNSPLHF. In nucleotides, the CDR3 is TGCGCCAGCAGCGTGGCAGCCGGGAATTCACCCCTCCACTTT.